This T cell receptor beta chain was identified during a study of T cell responses to AZD1222 COVID-19 vaccine. Study findings and constraints: Donors skewed white British and female; clonal diversity was possibly underestimated. Just five or six AZD1222 recipients were seropositive at baseline.

For this clone: Its specificity is not known.

V shed 5 bases and J 0 bases; nucleotides not matched to a gene: 8. The CDR3 spans 15 residues. The germline gives CDR1 SGHDT, CDR2 YYEEEE. Clones were sequenced by immunoSEQ multiplex PCR, and TCRdb holds only the in-frame ones, with some missing. The sample shows 150,000 to 200,000 clones, around 89% of them seen only once. The chain carries TRBV5-6 and TRBJ2-7, with TRBD1 identical over 7 bases. This clonotype was obtained from an adult who received the AZD1222 COVID-19 vaccine. Sample: peripheral blood, taken 28 days after the second AZD1222 dose. In DNA form, the CDR3 reads TGTGCCAGCAGTCCAGGGGGAACGAGCTCCTACGAGCAGTACTTC. Encoded protein: CASSPGGTSSYEQYF. The whole variable domain, remainder taken from reference TRBV5-6 and TRBJ2-7, is DAGVTQSPTHLIKTRGQQVTLRCSPKSGHDTVSWYQQALGQGPQFIFQYYEEEERQRGNFPDRFSGHQFPNYSSELNVNALLLGDSALYLCASSPGGTSSYEQYFGPGTRLTVT.